These 19 T cell receptor beta chains were all obtained from the same sample, sequenced in a study of cytomegalovirus exposure and HLA in healthy donors (dated 2017 in TCRdb). Library preparation employed the immunoSEQ multiplex PCR assay. The multiplex PCR relied on a mix of 60 forward primers for TCR Vbeta segments and 13 reverse primers for TCR Jbeta segments. The table comes from immuneACCESS by way of TCRdb, which keeps in-frame sequences with V and J called. Part of the clones is missing from these tables; in studies checked, under half for an unresolved V gene and the rest for unknown reasons. In this sample the table shows 95,000 to 100,000 clones, roughly 82% of which occur a single time. The biggest ten clones account for roughly 8.3% of the sample. What was sequenced was PBMCs. The receptor set was obtained from a human donor in good health.

Notes on this clone: Within the sample, other DNA sequences also encode this same CDR3. V is TRBV9 and J is TRBJ1-2; TRBD1 matches at 7 bases. J gave up 3 bases and V 3 bases, and 8 bases lay outside the gene matches. CDR3 length: 15 residues. The germline V gene encodes CDR1 SGDLS and CDR2 YYNGEE. The CDR3 protein is CASSARRQGHYGYTF. CDR3 nucleotides: TGTGCCAGCAGCGCCCGAAGACAGGGTCACTATGGCTACACCTTC.

This clone was counted a few times. The CDR3 here is CASSEFLGEGGYTF. CDR3 nucleotides: TGTGCCAGCAGTGAATTTCTAGGGGAGGGTGGCTACACCTTC. This chain links TRBV6-1 with TRBJ1-2; D possibly corresponds to TRBD1 (5 bases). The CDR3 extends over 14 amino acids. Germline values: CDR1 MNHNS, CDR2 SASEGT. V was clipped by 2 bases and J by 7 bases, with 14 bases between them.

This clone was seen a single time. This sequence joins TRBV19 and TRBJ1-2, with D perhaps TRBD1 (5 bases). CDR3 size: 14 residues. Germline CDR1 reads LNHDA; CDR2 reads SQIVND (reference sequence). V shed 8 bases and J shed 10 bases, with 23 bases lying between them. CDR3 nucleotide sequence: TGTGCCAGTTTTGAACGCAGGGCCGGCGGTGACTACACCTTC. It encodes CASFERRAGGDYTF.

This chain uses TRBV5-6 with TRBJ2-7; 8 nucleotides agree with TRBD1. Germline lookup yields CDR1 SGHDT and CDR2 YYEEEE. CDR3 size: 14 residues. V trimming: 3 bases; J trimming: 3 bases; junction bases outside the gene matches: 5. The CDR3 loop is CASSSGQGIYEQYF. The DNA for the CDR3 is TGTGCCAGCAGCTCTGGACAGGGAATCTACGAGCAGTACTTC.

V is TRBV19 and J is TRBJ2-7, with D maybe TRBD2 (5 bases). V was clipped by 3 bases and J by 2 bases, with 23 bases between them. The length of the CDR3 is 18 residues. The germline V gene encodes CDR1 LNHDA and CDR2 SQIVND (reference sequence). The CDR3 is CASSIRGVGRAKTYEQYF. The CDR3 DNA reads as TGTGCCAGTAGTATTCGAGGAGTAGGGCGGGCAAAGACCTACGAGCAGTACTTC.

This clone came up a few times. V is TRBV5-1 and J is TRBJ2-5, with D possibly being TRBD2 (5 bases). Germline assignment: CDR1 SGHRS and CDR2 YFSETQ. The length of the CDR3 is 14 residues. The ends were cut back, 3 bases at V and 7 bases at J, with 16 bases in the middle. The CDR3 DNA sequence: TGCGCCAGCAGCTCCCGGACTTCTCCGGGGACCCAGTACTTC. Translation gives CASSSRTSPGTQYF.

Comments on this clone: A junction end diverges from the germline sequence, so it may reflect a read error. CDR3 nucleotides: TGTGCCAGCAGTGACCGGACTAGCTCCAACGAGCAGTACTTC. It encodes CASSDRTSSNEQYF. The rearrangement links TRBV2 to TRBJ2-7; 8 bases are a match to TRBD2. CDR1 and CDR2 (germline): SNHLY, FYNNEI. The CDR3 totals 14 residues.

The chain combines TRBV19 with TRBJ2-7; 11 bases map to TRBD1. The V and J ends lost 6 bases and 5 bases, in that order; junction bases with no gene match: 12. The CDR3 has 16 residues. The germline gives CDR1 LNHDA, CDR2 SQIVND (reference sequence). CDR3 bases: TGTGCCAGTAGCCTACGGCCGGGACAGGGGGTGGACGAGCAGTACTTC. It yields the protein CASSLRPGQGVDEQYF.

The rearrangement joins TRBV7-6 to TRBJ2-2; 9 bases are a match to TRBD2. The CDR3 length is 16 residues. Germline values: CDR1 SGHVS, CDR2 FNYEAQ. V was clipped by 4 bases and J by 3 bases; unmatched bases: 6. CDR3 bases: TGTGCCAGCAGCTCCGGGACTAGCCGGGACACCGGGGAGCTGTTTTTT. Amino acids: CASSSGTSRDTGELFF.

The V and J genes are TRBV27 and TRBJ2-3; the match to TRBD2 covers 7 bases. This CDR3 is 15 amino acids long. V dropped 7 bases and J dropped 1; count of bases not matched to a gene: 8. The V gene's germline CDR1 is MNHEY and CDR2 SMNVEV (reference sequence). The DNA for the CDR3 is TGTGCCAGCAACCCTCTAGCGGAACGCACAGATACGCAGTATTTT. This gives the protein CASNPLAERTDTQYF.

The chain has TRBV7-2 and TRBJ2-7; 11 bases fit TRBD1. Per the germline V gene, CDR1 is SGHTA and CDR2 is FQGNSA. The length of the CDR3 is 16 residues. J was trimmed by 2 bases and V by 4 bases; bases with no gene match: 7. CDR3 sequence reads: CASSSLGTGGPYEQYF. Written as DNA, the CDR3 is TGTGCCAGCAGCTCCCTAGGGACAGGGGGACCCTACGAGCAGTACTTC.

J is TRBJ1-1 and V is TRBV27; a possible D gene is TRBD1 (6 bases). In germline, CDR1 is MNHEY, CDR2 SMNVEV (reference sequence). This CDR3 is 14 amino acids long. Deletions cut 6 bases from V and 0 bases from J, with 11 bases between. CDR3 sequence (DNA): TGTGCCAGCAGGGTTCAGGGGTTGAACACTGAAGCTTTCTTT. Encoded protein: CASRVQGLNTEAFF.

The chain has TRBV2 and TRBJ1-5; 7 bases are a match to TRBD1. Germline CDR1 SNHLY, CDR2 FYNNEI. This CDR3 comprises 16 residues. J was trimmed by 7 bases and V by 4 bases; bases with no gene match: 13. The CDR3: CASSGGPTGVGQPQHF. In DNA form, the CDR3 reads TGTGCCAGCAGTGGAGGTCCAACAGGGGTAGGGCAGCCCCAGCATTTT.

This clone was seen only a few times. The chain uses TRBV7-8 and TRBJ2-6; 7 bases match TRBD2. The ends lost 6 bases at V and 0 bases at J; junction bases unmatched: 17. Germline V gives CDR1 SGHVS, CDR2 FQNEAQ. CDR3 length: 20 amino acids. The CDR3 DNA is TGTGCCAGCAGTTGGGGGAGGGCGGACGTTCCCATCTCTGGGGCCAACGTCCTGACTTTC. Its protein product is CASSWGRADVPISGANVLTF.

J is TRBJ2-7 and V is TRBV7-9, with D perhaps matching TRBD2 (5 bases). V was shortened by 5 bases and J by 0 bases, with 11 bases between the two germline ends. CDR1 is SEHNR and CDR2 is FQNEAQ in the germline V gene (reference sequence). This CDR3 is 14 amino acids long. The CDR3 here is CASSRGSSSYEQYF. CDR3 sequence (DNA): TGTGCCAGCAGCCGAGGGTCCTCCTCCTACGAGCAGTACTTC.

The chain carries TRBV5-5 and TRBJ2-7, with 10 bases lining up with TRBD1. The CDR3 is 15 residues long. V lost 4 bases and J lost 3; bases outside the gene matches: 7. Germline loops: CDR1 SGHKS, CDR2 YYEKEE (reference sequence). Here the CDR3 reads CASSRTGGNYYEQYF. Written as DNA, the CDR3 is TGTGCCAGCAGCCGGACAGGGGGTAACTACTACGAGCAGTACTTC.

The rearrangement joins TRBV7-2 to TRBJ2-5; the D is unclear. Germline CDR1 reads SGHTA; CDR2 reads FQGNSA. V dropped 4 bases and J dropped 2 bases, with 14 bases sitting between them. This CDR3 spans 15 amino acids. The CDR3 DNA follows: TGTGCCAGCAGCTCCCTTAACGGGTATCAAGAGACCCAGTACTTC. Encoded protein: CASSSLNGYQETQYF.

V gene TRBV30 combines with J gene TRBJ1-1; D may be TRBD1 (5 bases). Between the trimmed V and J ends, which lost 2 bases and 7 bases, there was a span of 8 bases. Germline V gives CDR1 GTSNPN, CDR2 SVGIG (reference sequence). The CDR3 covers 11 residues. The DNA of the CDR3 is TGTGCCTGGAGTCATAGGGGTGAAGCTTTCTTT. Protein sequence: CAWSHRGEAFF.

The CDR3 DNA is TGCGCCAGCAGCTTGGTGCAGGGGCGCGCCTACGAGCAGTACTTC. Translated: CASSLVQGRAYEQYF. The chain has TRBV5-1 and TRBJ2-7; a weak D match, TRBD1 (6 bases). The V gene lost 0 bases and the J gene lost 2 bases, with 12 bases spanning the gap. The CDR3 is 15 amino acids. Germline V gives CDR1 SGHRS, CDR2 YFSETQ.